These 18 T cell receptor beta chains were all obtained from the same sample, sequenced in a study of blood T cells in healthy people across ages. A second PCR of roughly 7 to 11 cycles used a sample-barcoded 5' primer and a J-beta primer mix. A single record per CDR3 protein comes from TCRdb applying MiXCR to the 5' RACE reads. Among about 1.7 million distinct CDR3 sequences, approximately 30% were seen once, and the ten largest hold roughly 8%. The sequencing input was blood. The source of these receptors is a woman younger than 45 in good health.

In regard to this clonotype: Its ends do not fully match the called genes, so a read error is possible. V is TRBV10-3 and J is TRBJ2-7; unclear D gene. Germline-derived CDR1 and CDR2 are ENHRY and SYGVKD. This CDR3 comprises 13 residues. The CDR3, as DNA: TGCGCCATCAGTGGTGGTCTTTTTTACGAGCAGTACTTC. Translating it yields CAISGGLFYEQYF.

In this sample, this clonotype turned up a few times. J is TRBJ2-4 and V is TRBV10-3; 9 bases are shared with TRBD1. CDR3 length: 16 residues. J gave up 0 bases and V 4 bases, and 4 bases lay outside the gene matches. The V gene's germline CDR1 is ENHRY and CDR2 SYGVKD. The CDR3 DNA follows: TGTGCCATCAGTGCAGACAGGGGGAGAGCCAAAAACATTCAGTACTTC. Residues: CAISADRGRAKNIQYF.

The chain couples TRBV7-2 to TRBJ1-2; tentatively, D is TRBD1 (5 bases). V shed 0 bases and J shed 5 bases, with 19 bases lying between them. Germline-derived CDR1 and CDR2 are SGHTA and FQGNSA. CDR3 size: 17 residues. CDR3 in DNA: TGTGCCAGCAGCTTAGCCCCCAAAGGCAGGGAGCTGTATGGCTACACCTTC. Its protein is CASSLAPKGRELYGYTF. Complete variable domain (other parts from reference TRBV7-2 and TRBJ1-2): GAGVSQSPSNKVTEKGKDVELRCDPISGHTALYWYRQSLGQGLEFLIYFQGNSAPDKSGLPSDRFSAERTGGSVSTLTIQRTQQEDSAVYLCASSLAPKGRELYGYTFGSGTRLTVV.

The chain uses TRBV24-1 and TRBJ2-1, with no clear D. The CDR3 is 16 amino acids. Trimming removed 7 bases at V and 7 bases at J, with 22 bases between. Germline values: CDR1 KGHDR, CDR2 SFDVKD. The CDR3 here is CATRPTGSAVGNEQFF. The CDR3 DNA follows: TGTGCCACCAGGCCTACGGGCAGCGCAGTTGGTAATGAGCAGTTCTTC.

The gene calls are TRBV13 and TRBJ2-2, with 11 bases that match TRBD2. CDR3 length equals 15 residues. The germline V gene encodes CDR1 PRHDT and CDR2 FYEKMQ (reference sequence). V shed 2 bases, J shed 6 bases, and the junction held 2 bases outside the gene matches. The CDR3 sequence is CASSLRTSGPGELFF. CDR3 nucleotides: TGTGCCAGCAGCTTAAGGACTAGCGGGCCCGGGGAGCTGTTTTTT.

This clonotype was recorded a few times. The chain joins TRBV5-1 to TRBJ1-5, with D unresolved. Germline-derived CDR1 and CDR2 are SGHRS and YFSETQ. The CDR3 is made up of 13 amino acids. Trimming stripped 0 bases from V and 5 bases from J, with 6 bases between. The CDR3, as DNA: TGCGCCAGCAGCTTGGACATCTATCAGCCCCAGCATTTT. Translated: CASSLDIYQPQHF.

This clonotype was found a few times. Compared with germline, one end of the junction differs, possibly owing to a read error. The chain recombines TRBV3-1 with TRBJ1-2, with TRBD1 matching 8 bases. The germline V gene has CDR1 LGHDT and CDR2 YNNKEL (reference sequence). This CDR3 has 14 amino acids. The DNA for the CDR3 is TGTGCCAACAGCCAATCCAGGGGGCTAAGTGGCTACACCTTC. It translates to CANSQSRGLSGYTF.

This clonotype was counted ten times or more. The rearrangement joins TRBV12-3 or TRBV12-4 to TRBJ1-5; D gene unclear. V lost 5 bases to trimming and J lost 7 bases, with 18 bases between them. The length of the CDR3 is 15 residues. CDR3: CASSPPPGSGQPQHF. In DNA, the CDR3 is TGTGCCAGCAGTCCACCCCCGGGGTCGGGACAGCCCCAGCATTTT.

This sequence joins TRBV5-1 and TRBJ2-5; 13 bases agree with TRBD2. CDR1 SGHRS and CDR2 YFSETQ come from the germline V gene. The CDR3 runs 15 residues. Trimming at V came to 4 bases and at J to 7 bases, leaving 7 bases not matched to a gene. The CDR3 sequence is CASSPGLAGVVTQYF. The CDR3 region has the DNA TGCGCCAGCAGCCCCGGACTAGCGGGAGTCGTGACCCAGTACTTC.

Only a few counts were recorded for this clonotype. The rearrangement joins TRBV12-3 or TRBV12-4 to TRBJ2-2; D may be TRBD1 or TRBD2 (5 bases each). The V gene lost 5 bases and the J gene lost 6 bases, with 13 bases spanning the gap. CDR3 length equals 14 residues. The CDR3 DNA follows: TGTGCCAGCAGTCCTGGGGGTGGACCCGGGGAGCTGTTTTTT. Protein: CASSPGGGPGELFF.

This clonotype has a count of ten or more. In DNA, the CDR3 is TGCAGCGTTGAAGCAAGTCCCGGGGTCGGCTACACCTTC. Protein: CSVEASPGVGYTF. V gene TRBV29-1 combines with J gene TRBJ1-2; D not certain. CDR3 size: 13 residues. Germline-derived CDR1 and CDR2 are SQVTM and ANQGSEA. V lost 1 base, J lost 8 bases, and 14 bases lay in between.

The V and J genes are TRBV4-1 and TRBJ1-2; D call uncertain. The CDR3 spans 12 residues. Trimming removed 2 bases at V and 7 bases at J, with 8 bases between. CDR1 and CDR2 from the germline V gene are MGHRA and YSYEKL. CDR3 region: CASSQTRSGYTF. In DNA form, the CDR3 reads TGCGCCAGCAGCCAAACTAGATCTGGCTACACCTTC.

The rearrangement links TRBV12-5 to TRBJ2-6; D is unresolved. The ends were cut back, 3 bases at V and 3 bases at J, with 12 bases in the middle. CDR1 and CDR2 (germline): LGHNT, FRNRAP. The length of the CDR3 is 16 residues. In DNA, the CDR3 is TGTGCTAGTGGTTTAGGCCGGAACTTTGGGGCCAACGTCCTGACTTTC. Its translation: CASGLGRNFGANVLTF.

This clonotype was found a few times. The rearrangement joins TRBV7-2 to TRBJ1-5; D is unclear. Germline CDR1 reads SGHTA; CDR2 reads FQGNSA. The CDR3 runs 14 residues. V was cut by 7 bases and J by 3 bases, with 13 bases left in between. This CDR3 reads CASTSSRVNQPQHF. The CDR3 nucleotides are TGTGCCAGCACCTCCTCAAGGGTCAATCAGCCCCAGCATTTT.

In the case of this clonotype: A read error is possible here, since a much larger clone lies one base away. The chain couples TRBV20-1 to TRBJ2-1, with 7 bases that match TRBD2. The assigned J gene may be wrong: the sequence end matches TRBJ2-7 better. This CDR3 contains 15 residues. Germline V gene sequence: CDR1 DFQATT, CDR2 SNEGSKA (reference sequence). The CDR3 coding sequence is TGCAGTGCCCCGAGCGGGACCAGCTCCTACAATGAGCAGTACTTC. Its translation: CSAPSGTSSYNEQYF.

The V gene is TRBV2, the J gene TRBJ2-3; possibly TRBD1 for D (6 bases). Germline CDR1 is SNHLY and CDR2 is FYNNEI. Between the trimmed V and J ends, which lost 2 bases and 4 bases, there was a span of 13 bases. This CDR3 has 15 amino acids. This chain's CDR3 is CASSELQGFADTQYF. CDR3 DNA: TGTGCCAGCAGTGAATTACAGGGTTTCGCAGATACGCAGTATTTT.

V and J are TRBV5-1 and TRBJ1-2; unclear D gene. The CDR3 length is 15 residues. Germline CDR1 is SGHRS and CDR2 is YFSETQ. Trimming removed 1 base from V and 6 bases from J, with 16 bases in between. The CDR3 bases are TGCGCCAGCAGCTTGTCAAGGCAAGGGTCCGATGGCTACACCTTC. As protein: CASSLSRQGSDGYTF.

At least ten counts were recorded for this clonotype. The rearrangement links TRBV3-1 to TRBJ2-7, with 7 bases that match TRBD2. This CDR3 has 14 amino acids. Germline V gene lookup returns CDR1 LGHDT and CDR2 YNNKEL (reference sequence). The junction had 6 bases not matched to a gene; V was cut back by 5 bases and J by 2 bases. The CDR3 DNA follows: TGTGCCAGCAGCAAGAAGGCGGGAGCCTACGAGCAGTACTTC. Amino acids: CASSKKAGAYEQYF.